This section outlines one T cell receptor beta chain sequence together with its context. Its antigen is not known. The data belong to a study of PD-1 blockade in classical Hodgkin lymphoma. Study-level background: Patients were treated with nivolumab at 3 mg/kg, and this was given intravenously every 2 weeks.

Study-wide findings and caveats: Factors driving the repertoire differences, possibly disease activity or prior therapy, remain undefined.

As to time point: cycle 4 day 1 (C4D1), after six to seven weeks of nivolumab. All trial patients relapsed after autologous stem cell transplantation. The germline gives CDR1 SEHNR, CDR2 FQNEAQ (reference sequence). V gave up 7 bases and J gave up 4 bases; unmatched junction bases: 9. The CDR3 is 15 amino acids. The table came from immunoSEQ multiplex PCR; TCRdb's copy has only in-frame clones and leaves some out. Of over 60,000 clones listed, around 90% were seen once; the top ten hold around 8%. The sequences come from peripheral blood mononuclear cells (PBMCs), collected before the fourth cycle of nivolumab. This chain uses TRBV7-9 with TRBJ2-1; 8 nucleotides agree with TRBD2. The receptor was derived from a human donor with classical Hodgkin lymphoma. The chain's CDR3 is CASIESGSGYNEQFF. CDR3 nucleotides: TGTGCCAGCATCGAAAGCGGGAGTGGTTACAATGAGCAGTTCTTC.